This T cell receptor beta chain was retrieved from a study of long-term antiretroviral therapy in people with HIV (dated by TCRdb to between 2021 and 2024). Describing the broader study: Collection of the earliest samples took place about a decade ahead of the 2015 WHO recommendation for immediate ART, at a time when ART was typically delayed until CD4 counts fell. A retrospective serial study tested whether changes in peripheral blood TRB repertoire composition and diversity were associated with ART initiation and durable HIV suppression. The cohort contributed roughly 190 cryopreserved PBMC samples from about 29 adults with confirmed HIV infection, collected serially over a mean of about six years (range 1-12). No cross-contamination during QIAcube processing was seen in test extractions of a monoclonal T-cell line run alongside approximately 36 polyclonal samples. Of the roughly 30 participants with HIV, more than 10 were female.

Note on this clone: Its antigen is currently not known. No base quality values were provided; no much bigger clone lies one nucleotide off.

Results the study describes overall, beyond this receptor: Limited PBMC availability meant only the TCR beta chain was sequenced, without alpha chain pairing. No data were available on ART adherence, viral resistance or therapy changes, limiting inferences about post-ART repertoire changes. The samples were dated from about 2003 to 2017, and the ART regimens that were used may be less effective than current ART regimens. The repertoire was dominated across all time points by expanded TRB clones identified before ART initiation, although this dominance was seen to fluctuate and to decrease in many PLHIV after ART. Unsorted PBMC were profiled instead of sorted CD4+ and CD8+ T cells because pre-ART samples had limited cell numbers. HIV repertoires had narrower CDR3 length ranges than controls, and the network structure suggested an antigen-experienced repertoire that shifted only slightly toward naive after ART. Starting ART was linked to a significant rise in TRB diversity, yet even with long-term ART the diversity remained significantly lower than in transplant donor controls.

Inclusion was restricted to participants for whom at least one PBMC sample before ART initiation and at least two post-ART samples were available. All participants with HIV were treated in the United States of America. Before DNA extraction, cryopreserved samples of about 0.95-11 million PBMC were thawed and then washed. At the time of the earliest PBMC sample, participants with HIV were aged between roughly 20 and 54 years. PBMC samples from each participant spanned 1-4 timepoints before ART initiation and 2-8 timepoints after ART initiation, with a median of 7 samples. Serial HIV viral load, CD4+ T-cell count, ART history and demographic data were obtained for every participant. A Qiagen kit on a QIAcube was used to extract genomic DNA from unsorted PBMC, with samples processed in batches of 12. The immunoSEQ hsTCRB v3.0 assay was used at survey level resolution to sequence the TRB variable region. The target sequencing depth for TRB was roughly 40,000-55,000 T-cell genomes per sample. An Illumina MiSeq with a v3 150-cycle kit was used to sequence the pooled TRB libraries. Regarding the original processing steps: Repertoire analysis was run in R within a reproducible Nextflow workflow that covered QC, data transformation and analysis. Custom analyses were implemented in LymphoSeq2, an R package for AIRR-Seq data exploration. After excluding several samples that yielded fewer than 5000 total TRB sequences, 188 HIV repertoires remained for analysis. Among the 180 to 200 retained HIV repertoires, 55 to 60 were collected before ART initiation and 129 after ART initiation. Repertoires were downsampled to 5000 TRB nucleotide sequences, and summary statistics were averaged over 100 downsampling iterations. Only TRB sequences with CDR3 regions of at least seven amino acids were retained for analysis. Two measures captured diversity: a Shannon entropy-derived clonality score and the Gini coefficient. In repertoire networks, the top 5000 CDR3 amino acid sequences were linked whenever an edit distance of one separated two sequences. For TRB CDR3 amino acid sequences, GLIPH2 was used to predict antigen specificity groups and MHC restriction. CDR3 amino acid sequences were matched against VDJdb and McPAS-TCR to flag known CMV, EBV, HIV or tissue antigen associations. Pre-ART, post-ART and control groups were compared with Wilcoxon signed-rank tests and Holm-Bonferroni correction. The table comes from immuneACCESS by way of TCRdb, which keeps in-frame sequences with V and J called. Part of the clones is missing from these tables; in studies checked, under half for an unresolved V gene and the rest for unknown reasons. Clonal size and the V and J genes are those of that table, whereas D and trimming came from the DNA. The sample contains some 30,000 clones, 65% to 90% of them found a single time. The biggest ten clones account for approximately 4.7% of the sample.

This TCR came from a young man with HIV. The sequences come from unsorted PBMCs, collected roughly 3.3 years after starting antiretroviral therapy.

This receptor carries the CDR3 CASSPETYPYEQYF. The bases read TGTGCCAGCAGCCCGGAAACCTACCCCTACGAGCAGTACTTC. The chain is made from TRBV9 and TRBJ2-7; the D gene cannot be named for sure. Including cysteine and phenylalanine, the CDR3 has 14 amino acids. Only the CDR3 DNA is retained, 42 bases long and in frame from the first base. V is shortened by 4 bases, J by 2 bases, and the region joining them spans 13 bases. CDR1 and CDR2, looked up from the germline V gene, are SGDLS and YYNGEE.